One sample yielded the 20 T cell receptor beta chains listed below, sequenced in a study of cytomegalovirus exposure and HLA in healthy donors. Use of 60 Vbeta and 13 Jbeta primers characterized the PCR. TCRdb's copy holds only in-frame clones and misses some; the assay was immunoSEQ multiplex PCR. The table includes roughly 140,000 clones, around 70% detected once. Sequenced material: PBMCs. The receptors were sampled from a man aged 35 to 55 in good health and CMV-seronegative.

Here the CDR3 DNA reads TGTGCCAGCAGCGTCGGGCGTTTAGCGACTAATGAAAAACTGTTTTTT. This translates into CASSVGRLATNEKLFF. The chain has TRBV9 and TRBJ1-4; D not resolved. The V end was cut by 2 bases, the J end by 2 bases, with 13 bases between. The V gene's germline CDR1 is SGDLS and CDR2 YYNGEE. The CDR3 is 16 amino acids.

This clone was detected a few times. The chain has TRBV5-1 and TRBJ2-7; D is possibly TRBD1 (5 bases). Germline V lookup: CDR1 SGHRS, CDR2 YFSETQ. Trimming took 0 bases from V and 6 from J, leaving 10 bases between them. CDR3 length: 13 residues. The CDR3 region is CASSLGQTGEQYF. CDR3 sequence (DNA): TGCGCCAGCAGCTTGGGACAGACTGGCGAGCAGTACTTC.

The chain employs TRBV4-1 and TRBJ1-3, with a weak D call TRBD1 (5 bases). Trimming stripped 8 bases from V and 0 bases from J, with 17 bases between. The CDR3 spans 16 residues. CDR1 MGHRA and CDR2 YSYEKL come from the germline V gene. The CDR3 DNA follows: TGCGCCAGCGCGGGGGACGGCTATTACTCTGGAAACACCATATATTTT. As protein: CASAGDGYYSGNTIYF.

The V call is TRBV6-1, the J call TRBJ2-1; 10 bases map to TRBD1. CDR1 MNHNS and CDR2 SASEGT come from the germline V gene. Trimming at V came to 2 bases and at J to 10 bases, leaving 14 bases not matched to a gene. This CDR3 contains 17 residues. The CDR3 DNA follows: TGTGCCAGCAGTGAATTTTCCGACAGGGGGCGCTTCTGGGAGCAGTTCTTC. Encoded protein: CASSEFSDRGRFWEQFF.

The chain uses TRBV12-5 and TRBJ1-2; TRBD1 matches at 8 bases. The CDR3 extends over 14 amino acids. Looked up from germline, CDR1 is LGHNT and CDR2 is FRNRAP. Trimming cost V 1 base and J 2 bases; bases outside gene matches: 0. The CDR3: CASGLGDRNYGYTF. For the CDR3, the DNA is TGTGCTAGTGGTTTGGGGGACAGGAACTATGGCTACACCTTC.

This clone was recorded only once. The chain uses TRBV28 and TRBJ2-5; 8 bases agree with TRBD2. Trimming took 5 bases from V and 3 from J; bases not matched to a gene: 8. The CDR3 length is 15 residues. The germline CDR1 and CDR2 sequences are MDHEN and SYDVKM. The CDR3 DNA reads as TGTGCCAGCAGTCCCTCGGGAGGGAGGGAAGAGACCCAGTACTTC. Its translation: CASSPSGGREETQYF.

The chain joins TRBV6-5 to TRBJ2-3; 8 bases align to TRBD1. The ends lost 5 bases at V and 4 bases at J; junction bases unmatched: 5. CDR1 and CDR2 from the germline V gene are MNHEY and SVGAGI. The CDR3 totals 14 residues. The CDR3 DNA reads as TGTGCCAGCAGTAGACAGGGGAGGCCAGATACGCAGTATTTT. As protein: CASSRQGRPDTQYF.

Only a few counts were recorded for this clone. The chain carries TRBV20-1 and TRBJ1-2; TRBD1 might be the D (5 bases). V lost 6 bases and J lost 8, with 13 bases in between. Germline assignment: CDR1 DFQATT and CDR2 SNEGSKA (reference sequence). This CDR3 has 11 residues. CDR3 amino acids: CSAGGRLGYTF. The DNA for the CDR3 is TGCAGTGCCGGGGGGAGGCTGGGCTACACCTTC.

The chain is built from TRBV30 and TRBJ2-7, with D tentatively TRBD1 (5 bases). Germline V gene lookup returns CDR1 GTSNPN and CDR2 SVGIG (reference sequence). V shed 5 bases and J shed 3 bases, with 14 bases lying between them. The CDR3 is 13 amino acids. CDR3 sequence reads: CAWDSYIGYEQYF. CDR3 in DNA: TGTGCCTGGGACAGCTACATAGGCTACGAGCAGTACTTC.

The DNA for the CDR3 is TGTGCCAGCAGCTTAGGGAGGGGGCTTTGGGGTGGGTATGAGCAGTTCTTC. Its protein is CASSLGRGLWGGYEQFF. The chain recombines TRBV7-8 with TRBJ2-1, with D perhaps TRBD1 (7 bases). V was pared by 1 base and J by 8 bases, with 21 bases between. Germline lookup yields CDR1 SGHVS and CDR2 FQNEAQ. The CDR3 consists of 17 residues.

This clone was found a few times. V and J are TRBV14 and TRBJ2-7; D remains ambiguous. The CDR3 spans 12 residues. Per germline, CDR1 SGHDN and CDR2 FVKESK. V lost 0 bases and J lost 6, with 6 bases in between. DNA for the CDR3: TGTGCCAGCAGCCAAGATATCGGCGAGCAGTACTTC. It translates to CASSQDIGEQYF.

The chain joins TRBV5-1 to TRBJ2-1; 9 bases line up with TRBD2. Germline V gene lookup returns CDR1 SGHRS and CDR2 YFSETQ. Trimming took 7 bases from V and 7 from J; bases not matched to a gene: 12. This CDR3 has 15 residues. The CDR3 DNA is TGCGCCAGCTCCAGGGGGGCGCGGGAGGGGAATGAGCAGTTCTTC. It encodes CASSRGAREGNEQFF.

This clone was counted between two and nine times. At one of its ends the junction is not consistent with the germline gene, which may arise from a read error. The chain has TRBV20-1 and TRBJ2-7, with 7 bases lining up with TRBD1. The germline V gene encodes CDR1 DFQATT and CDR2 SNEGSKA (reference sequence). The CDR3 extends over 11 amino acids. The CDR3: CSLGQSFEQYF. In nucleotides, the CDR3 is TGCAGTTTGGGACAGTCCTTCGAGCAGTACTTC.

V and J are TRBV5-4 and TRBJ2-6, with unresolved D. Germline CDR1 and CDR2: SGHNT and YYREEE (reference sequence). This CDR3 is 13 amino acids long. Trimming shortened V by 6 bases and J by 1 base, and 5 bases separated the two germline ends. CDR3 in amino acids: CASTLSGANVLTF. In DNA, the CDR3 is TGTGCCAGCACTCTATCTGGGGCCAACGTCCTGACTTTC.

This clone was detected a few times. The chain carries TRBV14 and TRBJ2-2; 11 bases agree with TRBD2. CDR1 is SGHDN, CDR2 FVKESK, per germline. With 3 bases clipped from V and 3 bases from J, the junction kept 9 bases outside the gene matches. The CDR3 totals 18 residues. The CDR3 nucleotides read TGTGCCAGCAGCCATCAAAGAGTACTAGCGGGAGACACCGGGGAGCTGTTTTTT. It translates to CASSHQRVLAGDTGELFF.

This clone was seen more than once but under ten times. The chain has TRBV5-1 and TRBJ2-3; possible D gene TRBD1, 6 bases. The CDR3 runs to 17 residues. The V and J ends lost 4 bases and 2 bases respectively, with 20 bases between them. In germline, CDR1 is SGHRS, CDR2 YFSETQ. CDR3 in amino acids: CASSLRQADILTDTQYF. The DNA for the CDR3 is TGCGCCAGCAGCCTCCGACAGGCGGACATTCTCACAGATACGCAGTATTTT.

This clone was observed a few times. The CDR3 nucleotides are TGTGCCAGCAGCTTGGGGGGGTTAGCGACAGGGAAGACTGAAGCTTTCTTT. It specifies CASSLGGLATGKTEAFF. The rearrangement joins TRBV5-6 to TRBJ1-1, with 7 bases lining up with TRBD1. The germline V gene encodes CDR1 SGHDT and CDR2 YYEEEE. This CDR3 spans 17 amino acids. J lost 5 bases, V lost 0 bases, and 13 bases had no gene match.

The chain employs TRBV7-6 and TRBJ2-7; no firm D call. The CDR3 is 13 residues long. CDR1 and CDR2 (germline): SGHVS, FNYEAQ. Trimming took off 2 bases at V and 5 bases at J, with 10 bases between the two ends. In nucleotides, the CDR3 is TGTGCCAGCAGCTTATACAGTGCCAACGAGCAGTACTTC. Translated: CASSLYSANEQYF.

The chain employs TRBV12-5 and TRBJ1-5, with a tentative D call TRBD1 (5 bases). The CDR3 has 13 residues. Germline loops: CDR1 LGHNT, CDR2 FRNRAP. V shed 10 bases and J shed 2 bases, with 12 bases lying between them. CDR3 sequence reads: CATKGLGNQPQHF. The CDR3 region has the DNA TGTGCTACGAAGGGACTGGGCAATCAGCCCCAGCATTTT.

This chain links TRBV9 with TRBJ1-1, with 10 bases matching TRBD1. V dropped 7 bases and J dropped 8; count of bases not matched to a gene: 11. Germline V gives CDR1 SGDLS, CDR2 YYNGEE. CDR3 size: 14 residues. CDR3: CASGAPGTGDEAFF. CDR3 coding DNA: TGTGCCAGCGGGGCCCCCGGGACAGGGGACGAAGCTTTCTTT.